This T cell receptor beta chain was captured by sequencing in a study of cytomegalovirus exposure and HLA in healthy donors (dated by TCRdb to about 2017). Looking at the study overall: In an earlier analysis of 587 of the donors, about 260 Gb of sequence data and about 110 million unique TCR beta sequences from about 190 million T cells were reported. Approximately 300 gigabases of sequencing data and around 85 million unique TCR sequences made up an early release that covered several hundred HLA-typed donors. Of the roughly 400 genotyped donors, 65% to 90% fell in the genetic ancestry cluster associated with self-reported Caucasian donors. The aim of the study was to test whether cataloging public T cell receptors could identify signatures of past pathogen exposure. The T cell repertoires of 666 subjects were profiled by immunosequencing and related to cytomegalovirus serostatus. Along with the 666-subject first cohort, a separate validation cohort of approximately 110 different subjects was used. To predict cytomegalovirus infection status, the study brought together high-throughput TCR immunosequencing, statistical association of individual TCRs with disease status, and machine learning. In a later analysis, previously published TCR beta repertoires from several hundred donors were re-analyzed and high-resolution HLA genotyping was added so that TCR occurrence patterns could be studied. Rather than drawing on any new phenotypic data, the later analysis identified candidate immune exposures from TCR beta sequences and the way those sequences occurred across donors. In an earlier analysis of 587 of the donors, high-throughput TCR beta sequencing was used to judge whether each TCR beta V gene segment behaved as functional or pseudogenic. Donor age, sex, ethnicity and CMV serostatus were compiled together with the repertoire data. In a later genetic analysis, genome-wide SNP genotypes for about 55% of the roughly 700 donors were used, and that subset was treated as a discovery cohort. Every discovery cohort repertoire had been produced on one sequencing platform. Class I and class II HLA loci were covered by the typing at four-digit resolution. Typing coverage differed by locus: A, B, C, DRB1 and DQB1 were typed in about 620-640 donors, DQA1 in approximately 520, DPA1 in around 580, and DPB1 in just under 490. Roughly five DR-DQ haplotypes were treated as single units for association and clustering because of strong linkage in the cohort. On average, roughly 200,000 unique TCR beta nucleotide sequences were sequenced per donor among 398 genotyped donors of the cohort, with 15% to 20% of those sequences being non-productive. Overall study outcomes, separate from this receptor: A cluster of highly shared sequence variants was judged likely to represent a technical artifact of the sequencing pipeline. In vitro tests confirmed that a few of the cytomegalovirus-associated TCR beta chains recognize cytomegalovirus antigens. The authors suggested that the approach could potentially be generalized to other disease states and immunological phenotypes. A later analysis associated 15,000 to 20,000 TCR beta sequences with specific HLA alleles at a false discovery rate of 0.05. The cohort was sequenced for TCR beta chains only, and without alpha or paired-chain data the features that could be detected were limited. An association between a missense DCLRE1C variant and V-gene and J-gene trimming of TCR beta chains was found in a later genetic analysis and replicated in an independent cohort. Because HLA typing was unavailable for some donors at each locus, only the typed subset was used in association tests. Some IMGT-functional V segments, including TRBV6-2 and TRBV6-3, could not be distinguished by the 87-base-pair reads and were therefore excluded. Several of the top co-occurrence clusters appeared to be linked to parvovirus B19, influenza, CMV and Epstein-Barr virus, according to a later analysis. In a later analysis, HLA-associated TCR beta chains were found to be more clonally expanded and to have lower generation probabilities than equally common non-associated chains. An earlier analysis of approximately 500 of the donors showed that most TCR beta V segments appeared in productive rearrangements either about 90% or about 30% of the time, which broadly matched IMGT annotations. CMV serostatus was the only immune exposure information available for the cohort. The classifier was reported to diagnose cytomegalovirus status with high specificity and sensitivity in both the original cohort and the validation cohort. A further reported finding was that TCR beta sequences accurately predicted the HLA-A and HLA-B alleles for most subjects in the first cohort. A later genetic analysis reported fewer N-insertions in productive TCRs among donors in an Asian-associated ancestry cluster than the roughly 640-donor mean. A later analysis found that most CMV-associated TCR beta chains appeared HLA-restricted, with HLA associations seemingly driven largely by CMV exposure. The study gave a list of under 200 TCR beta chains associated with cytomegalovirus. Linkage disequilibrium might explain the correlated functional status among segregating V segments, but an unknown experimental factor could not be ruled out. Across donors, most TCR sequences were observed very rarely, whereas some public TCRs were present in many individuals. Because counts were too low, 15 to 20 rarely observed V segments, including chromosome 9 orphons, were excluded from the earlier analysis of a few hundred of the donors. In a later analysis, TCR association rates were found to vary across HLA loci, with the most associated TCRs seen for DRB1 alleles and the fewest for HLA-C alleles. Strong co-occurrence of HLA alleles, especially DR and DQ, made assigning TCR associations to individual alleles difficult. Sequencing depth was assumed to be roughly uniform across donors in the presence/absence analyses, though that assumption may not hold.

Taken from the germline V gene, the CDR1 and CDR2 loops are SGDLS and YYNGEE. Trimming removed 4 bases from V and 1 base from J, leaving 8 bases between the germline ends. Spanning cysteine to phenylalanine, the CDR3 consists of 13 amino acids. Just the 39-base CDR3 DNA is kept, in frame starting at base 1. The cohort comprised some 730 healthy bone marrow donors. At the time of sampling, all cohort members were nominally healthy, though unrecorded immune exposures were likely present. The donor was CMV seropositive and belonged to the group of 250 to 300 seropositive cohort members. A peripheral blood sample was provided by each donor, and peripheral blood mononuclear cells were used for TCR beta sequencing. Genomic DNA extraction from the blood cell samples was performed with the Qiagen DNeasy Blood Extraction Kit. Libraries were built with the immunoSEQ multiplex PCR assay. For the multiplex PCR, a mixture combining 60 forward primers for TCR Vbeta segments and 13 reverse primers for TCR Jbeta segments was used. The CDR3 region of rearranged TCR beta genes was amplified from genomic DNA with a multiplex PCR assay. Amplified TCR beta libraries were sequenced as 87-base-pair reads on the Illumina HiSeq System. As for how the authors treated the data: A later analysis tallied 70 million to 100 million unique TCR beta chains across the 600 to 700 repertoires, and approximately 12 million of those chains were shared by two or more donors. A nearest-neighbor algorithm error-corrected the raw reads and collapsed the reads into unique sequences, merging closely related sequences to remove PCR and sequencing errors. V, D and J gene segments were assigned by aligning CDR3 sequences to IMGT reference sequences. Each retained sequence needed at least a six-nucleotide match to both a V gene segment and a J gene segment. A rearrangement counted as productive if the CDR3 had no stop codons and remained in frame with V and J, and every other rearrangement counted as non-productive. Following IMGT convention, CDR3 was defined as the stretch from the second conserved V-encoded cysteine to the conserved J-encoded phenylalanine. Sequences without an unambiguous match to a single V gene segment were excluded from the earlier analysis of a few hundred of the donors. An earlier analysis of a few hundred of the donors called V segments functional above 56.7% productive rearrangements and segregating when the between-donor standard deviation exceeded 5%. A statistical classification framework was built for diagnosing cytomegalovirus status from the catalog of TCR beta chain sequences. A later analysis assigned V and J genes by comparing TCR nucleotide sequences with IMGT/GENE-DB human TR gene sequences. The TCRdist pipeline was used in a later analysis to assign CDR3 sequences and most-parsimonious VDJ recombination scenarios. In a later analysis, every TCR beta chain was defined by the combination of its CDR3 amino acid sequence and its V-gene family, and reads without a unique V-gene family were dropped. As a way to deal with suspected cross-contamination and a sequencing artifact, a later analysis dropped more than 500 nucleotide sequences that were highly shared and had low generation probability. For each public chain, a later analysis derived a clonal expansion index from normalized ranks of inferred template counts within each repertoire. In a later analysis, generation probabilities were computed using a VDJ recombination model fitted to out-of-frame rearrangements, and the results were checked against IGoR. In a later analysis, hypergeometric tests were used to score TCR-TCR, TCR-HLA and TCR-CMV co-occurrence, with a repertoire-size bias correction applied to TCR pairs. False discovery rates were estimated in a later analysis by permuting HLA or CMV assignments 20 times. In a later analysis, co-occurring TCRs were grouped with DBSCAN, and TCRdist sequence similarity was added when clustering was performed within HLA-allele-positive subsets. Repertoires with fewer than 30,000 or more than 120,000 public chains were left out of co-occurrence clustering, as were about five repertoires with anomalous nucleotide sharing. TCRdb obtained this table from immuneACCESS and retained in-frame rearrangements with V and J assigned. These tables miss some clones; where compared with another copy, unresolved V genes account for less than half of the shortfall, and the remainder is unexplained. Clone size and the V and J calls come from that table; the DNA yielded D and trimming. Here the sample has approximately 140,000 clones; more than 65% occur a single time. 5% to 6.5% of the sample is in the top ten clones.

A word on this clone: No antigen is known for it. Base quality data are lacking; no much larger clone is found one base away.

The sample comprised PBMCs. The sequence was obtained from a man aged 50 or older in good health and CMV-seropositive. The chain joins TRBV9 to TRBJ1-1, with TRBD1 as a weak D call on 5 bases. The sequenced DNA is TGTGCCAGCAGCCTAAGGGGGAACACTGAAGCTTTCTTT. Its translation reads: CASSLRGNTEAFF.